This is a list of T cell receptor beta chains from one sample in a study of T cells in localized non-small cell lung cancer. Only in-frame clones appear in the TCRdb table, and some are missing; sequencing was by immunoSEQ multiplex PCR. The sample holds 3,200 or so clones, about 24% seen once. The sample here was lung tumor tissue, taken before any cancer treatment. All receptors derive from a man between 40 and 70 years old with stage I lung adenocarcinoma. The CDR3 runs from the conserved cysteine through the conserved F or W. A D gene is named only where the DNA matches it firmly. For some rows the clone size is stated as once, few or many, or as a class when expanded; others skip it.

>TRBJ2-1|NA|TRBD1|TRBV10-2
CATWTGAVNEQFF
TGCGCCACCTGGACAGGGGCCGTCAATGAGCAGTTCTTC
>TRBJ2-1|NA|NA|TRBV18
CASSPGGFRADEQFF
TGTGCCAGCTCACCTGGGGGGTTTCGGGCTGACGAGCAGTTCTTC
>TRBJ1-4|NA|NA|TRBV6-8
CASLRGGTNEKLFF
TGTGCCAGCTTACGTGGGGGAACTAATGAAAAACTGTTTTTT
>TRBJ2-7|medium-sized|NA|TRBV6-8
CATTKGRNSYEQYF
TGTGCCACAACGAAAGGACGGAACTCCTACGAGCAGTACTTC
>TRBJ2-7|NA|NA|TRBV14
CASSLGYNPYEQYF
TGTGCCAGCAGCCTAGGGTACAACCCCTACGAGCAGTACTTC
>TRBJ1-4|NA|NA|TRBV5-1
CASSSGTINEKLFF
TGCGCCAGCAGCTCAGGCACTATAAATGAAAAACTGTTTTTT
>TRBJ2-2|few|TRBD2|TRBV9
CASSASGGAVEGTGELFF
TGTGCCAGCAGCGCTAGCGGGGGGGCCGTAGAAGGTACCGGGGAGCTGTTTTTT
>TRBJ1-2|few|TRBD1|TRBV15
CATSPNRGGYGYTF
TGTGCCACCAGCCCAAACAGGGGCGGCTATGGCTACACCTTC
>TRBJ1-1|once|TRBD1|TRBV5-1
CASSLTPPGQGAVNTEAFF
TGCGCCAGCAGCTTGACACCCCCGGGACAGGGGGCAGTGAACACTGAAGCTTTCTTT
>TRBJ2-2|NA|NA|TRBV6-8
CASSYSVKDNTGELFF
TGTGCCAGCAGTTACTCGGTGAAGGATAACACCGGGGAGCTGTTTTTT
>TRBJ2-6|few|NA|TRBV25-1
CASSDFTTPFSGANVLTF
TGTGCCAGCAGTGATTTTACCACCCCATTCTCTGGGGCCAACGTCCTGACTTTC
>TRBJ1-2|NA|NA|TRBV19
CASSPGSGQPYGYTF
TGTGCCAGTAGTCCTGGATCCGGACAGCCCTATGGCTACACCTTC
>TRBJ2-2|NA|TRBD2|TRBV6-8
CASAGRGGTTGELFF
TGTGCCAGCGCCGGGCGGGGGGGAACCACCGGGGAGCTGTTTTTT
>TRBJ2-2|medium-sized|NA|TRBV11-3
CASSWGHNTGELFF
TGTGCCAGCAGCTGGGGACACAACACCGGGGAGCTGTTTTTT
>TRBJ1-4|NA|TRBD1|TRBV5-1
CASRPTGINEKLFF
TGCGCCAGCAGACCGACAGGGATTAATGAAAAACTGTTTTTT
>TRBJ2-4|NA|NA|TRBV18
CASSEAGAKNIQYF
TGTGCCAGCTCTGAGGCCGGGGCCAAAAACATTCAGTACTTC
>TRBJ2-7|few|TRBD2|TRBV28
CASSYRGEQQYF
TGTGCCAGCAGCTACCGGGGGGAGCAGCAGTACTTC
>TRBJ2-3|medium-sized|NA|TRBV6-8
CASKGDYGTDTQYF
TGTGCCAGCAAGGGGGACTATGGCACAGATACGCAGTATTTT
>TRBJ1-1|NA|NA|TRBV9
CASSPVPGLATEAFF
TGTGCCAGCAGCCCCGTTCCAGGGTTGGCCACTGAAGCTTTCTTT
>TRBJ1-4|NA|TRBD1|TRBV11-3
CASSQSPTGLTNEKLFF
TGTGCCAGCAGTCAATCCCCGACAGGGCTAACTAATGAAAAACTGTTTTTT
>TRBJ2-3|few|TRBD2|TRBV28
CASNPSGSGTDTQYF
TGTGCCAGCAATCCCAGCGGGAGCGGCACAGATACGCAGTATTTT
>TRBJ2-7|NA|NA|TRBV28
CASTKGGGYEQYF
TGTGCCAGCACGAAAGGGGGAGGGTACGAGCAGTACTTC
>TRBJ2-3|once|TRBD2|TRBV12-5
CASGPGLAGEDTQYF
TGTGCTAGTGGTCCCGGACTAGCGGGAGAAGATACGCAGTATTTT
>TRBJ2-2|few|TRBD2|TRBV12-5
CASGGTSNTGELFF
TGTGCCAGCGGGGGGACTAGCAACACCGGGGAGCTGTTTTTT
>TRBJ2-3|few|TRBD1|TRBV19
CASSYGQGTSTDTQYF
TGTGCCAGTAGCTACGGACAGGGCACTAGCACAGATACGCAGTATTTT
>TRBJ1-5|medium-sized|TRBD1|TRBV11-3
CASSPSDRRQPQHF
TGTGCCAGCAGCCCTTCGGACAGGCGACAGCCCCAGCATTTT
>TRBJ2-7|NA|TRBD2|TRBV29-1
CSAALGTSGYEQYF
TGCAGCGCGGCCCTCGGGACTAGCGGCTACGAGCAGTACTTC
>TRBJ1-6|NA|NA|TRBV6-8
CASSYYGSPLHF
TGTGCCAGCAGTTACTATGGCTCACCCCTCCACTTT
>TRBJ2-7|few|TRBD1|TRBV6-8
CAITPTGDEQYF
TGTGCCATCACCCCGACAGGGGACGAGCAGTACTTC
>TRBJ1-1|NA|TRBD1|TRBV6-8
CASSGYYRGSEAFF
TGTGCCAGCAGTGGGTACTACAGGGGATCGGAAGCTTTCTTT
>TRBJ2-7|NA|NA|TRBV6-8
CASMVPLHGQYF
TGTGCCAGCATGGTTCCACTCCACGGGCAGTACTTC
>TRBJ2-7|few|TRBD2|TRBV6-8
CASSSDPRLAHYEQYF
TGTGCCAGCAGTTCAGACCCGCGACTAGCGCACTACGAGCAGTACTTC
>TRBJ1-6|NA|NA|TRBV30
CAWTGENSPLHF
TGTGCCTGGACAGGGGAGAATTCACCCCTCCACTTT
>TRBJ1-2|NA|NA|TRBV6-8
CASQPTVYGYTF
TGTGCCAGCCAACCGACAGTCTATGGCTACACCTTC
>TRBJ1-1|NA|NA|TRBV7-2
CASSIARYTEAFF
TGTGCCAGCAGTATCGCCAGGTACACTGAAGCTTTCTTT
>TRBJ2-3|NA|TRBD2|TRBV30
CAWTYPGLAASTDTQYF
TGTGCCTGGACCTACCCGGGACTAGCGGCTAGCACAGATACGCAGTATTTT